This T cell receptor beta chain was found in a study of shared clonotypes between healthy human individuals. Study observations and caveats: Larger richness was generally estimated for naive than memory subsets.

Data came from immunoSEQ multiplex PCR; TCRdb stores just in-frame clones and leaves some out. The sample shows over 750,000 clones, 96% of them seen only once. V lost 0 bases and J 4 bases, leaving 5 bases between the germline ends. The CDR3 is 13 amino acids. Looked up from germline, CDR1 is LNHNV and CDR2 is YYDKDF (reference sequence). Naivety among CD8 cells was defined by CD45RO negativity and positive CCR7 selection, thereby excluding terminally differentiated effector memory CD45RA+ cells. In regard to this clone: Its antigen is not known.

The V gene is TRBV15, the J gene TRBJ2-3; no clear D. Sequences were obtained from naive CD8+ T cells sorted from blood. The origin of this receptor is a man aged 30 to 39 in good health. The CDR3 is CATSRDIADTQYF. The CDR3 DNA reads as TGTGCCACCAGCAGAGATATAGCAGATACGCAGTATTTT.